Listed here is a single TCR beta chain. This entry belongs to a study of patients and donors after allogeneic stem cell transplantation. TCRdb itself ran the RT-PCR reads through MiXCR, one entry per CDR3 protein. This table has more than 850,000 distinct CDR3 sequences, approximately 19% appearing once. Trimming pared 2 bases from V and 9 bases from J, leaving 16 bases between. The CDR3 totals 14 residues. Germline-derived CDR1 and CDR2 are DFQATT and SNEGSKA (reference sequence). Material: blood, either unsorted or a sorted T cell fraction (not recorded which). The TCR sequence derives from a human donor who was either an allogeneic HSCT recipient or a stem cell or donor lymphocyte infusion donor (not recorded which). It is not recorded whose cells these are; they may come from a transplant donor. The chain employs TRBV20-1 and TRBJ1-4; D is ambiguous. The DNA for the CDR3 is TGCAGTGCTAGAACTTCATCGGGGAATCAAAAACTGTTTTTT. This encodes CSARTSSGNQKLFF.